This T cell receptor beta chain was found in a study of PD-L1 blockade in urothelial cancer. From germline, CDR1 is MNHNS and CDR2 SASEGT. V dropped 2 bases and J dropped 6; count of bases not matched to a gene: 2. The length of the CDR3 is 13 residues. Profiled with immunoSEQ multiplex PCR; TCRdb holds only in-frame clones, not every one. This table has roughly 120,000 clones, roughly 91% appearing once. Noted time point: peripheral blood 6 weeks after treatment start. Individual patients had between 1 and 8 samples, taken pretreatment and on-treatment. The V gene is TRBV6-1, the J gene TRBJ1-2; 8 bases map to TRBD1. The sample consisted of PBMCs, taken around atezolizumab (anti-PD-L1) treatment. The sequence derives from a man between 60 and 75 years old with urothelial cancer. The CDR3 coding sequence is TGTGCCAGCAGTGAACAACAGGGGGATGGCTACACCTTC. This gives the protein CASSEQQGDGYTF.